This T cell receptor (beta chain) is from a study of OX40 agonist ivuxolimab in advanced cancers. About the full investigation: Ivuxolimab, which targeted the costimulatory receptor OX40 (CD134), was an agonistic, fully human IgG2 monoclonal antibody. Intravenous ivuxolimab was administered to patients every 2 weeks at six dose levels: 0.01, 0.1, 0.3, 1.5, 3 and 10 mg/kg. Among the approximately 50 dose-escalation patients, 19 had hepatocellular carcinoma, approximately 15 melanoma, 9 renal cell carcinoma and 9 head and neck cancer. A male proportion of 75% to 85% and a mean age of 60 years, ranging from roughly 23 to 90, were recorded for the dose-escalation cohort. Prior anti-PD-1, anti-PD-L1 or anti-CTLA-4 therapy was permitted, and 40% of dose-escalation patients had received checkpoint inhibitors. Partial responses were achieved by three dose-escalation patients, of whom one had hepatocellular carcinoma and two had cutaneous melanoma. The purpose of peripheral TCRbeta sequencing was to test whether ivuxolimab changed TCR sequence diversity and led to clonal T-cell expansion. The paper describes the monotherapy dose-escalation part (N of about 52 patients) of the phase I trial of ivuxolimab.

Paper-wide results and their limitations: After ivuxolimab, more expanded clones were found on average in CD8+ T cells than in CD4+ T cells. Low levels of normalized T-cell clonal expansion were also seen in some patients who did not respond. At doses of 0.1 to 3.0 mg/kg, clonal expansion of both CD4+ and CD8+ T cells in blood was seen between baseline and week 6. Antigen specificity was not determined for the clonally expanded peripheral T cells. In the 0.1-3.0 mg/kg groups, partial responders were among the patients with the lowest normalized peripheral clonal expansion, particularly in CD8+ T cells.

A word on this clone: It has no known antigen specificity. No base-level quality is on record; no much larger clone is a single base apart.

CDR3 length: 19 amino acids, cysteine to phenylalanine. Kept here is only the CDR3 DNA, which spans 57 bases and is read in frame from base 1. Genomic DNA was extracted from sorted cells for sequencing of the TCRbeta CDR3 region. TCRbeta CDR3 regions were sequenced using the immunoSEQ Assay. TCRdb took this table from immuneACCESS and kept in-frame rearrangements with V and J called. Such tables lack part of the clones; where checked against another copy, unresolved V genes explain under half of the gap, and the rest is unexplained. This sample comprises about 24,000 clones, roughly 93% of them detected only once. About 49% of the sample is taken by the ten largest. The trial excluded patients who had a history of autoimmune disease or who were on systemic immunosuppression. Peripheral blood for TCR sequencing was drawn from every dose cohort at baseline, at cycle 4 day 1 and at cycle 7 day 1. Samples came from an open-label, multicenter, first-in-human phase I dose-escalation trial of ivuxolimab. The trial enrolled adults with locally advanced or metastatic head and neck squamous cell, hepatocellular, melanoma or renal cell carcinoma. CD4+ and CD8+ T cells were sorted separately from peripheral blood before TCR sequencing.

The clonotype originates from an adult with an advanced solid tumor such as melanoma, head and neck, liver or kidney cancer. The receptor chain draws on TRBV21-1 and TRBJ1-3; the D call in the table, TRBD1, was not verified against the DNA. TRBV21-1 is shown as a pseudogene. The sequences come from CD4+ or CD8+ T cells sorted from blood, collected in a trial of the OX40 agonist ivuxolimab. The CDR3 here reads CASSKEMPGQARVGNTIYF. The nucleotide sequence reads TGTGCCAGCAGCAAAGAAATGCCCGGACAGGCAAGAGTAGGTAACACCATATATTTT.